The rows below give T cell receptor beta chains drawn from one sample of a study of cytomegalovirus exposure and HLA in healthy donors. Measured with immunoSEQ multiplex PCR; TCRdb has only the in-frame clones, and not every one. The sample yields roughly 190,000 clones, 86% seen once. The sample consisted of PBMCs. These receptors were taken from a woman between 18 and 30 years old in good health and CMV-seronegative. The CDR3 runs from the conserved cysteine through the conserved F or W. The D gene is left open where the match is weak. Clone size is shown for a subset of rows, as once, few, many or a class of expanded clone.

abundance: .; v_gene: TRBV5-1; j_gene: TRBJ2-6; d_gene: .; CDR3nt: TGCGCCAGCAGCTTGGCAGGGGCGGTCTTTGGGGCCAACGTCCTGACTTTC; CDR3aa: CASSLAGAVFGANVLTF
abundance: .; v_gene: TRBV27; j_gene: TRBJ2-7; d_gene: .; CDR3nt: TGTGCCAGCAGTTTGGAGGGACAGATATTCTACGAGCAGTACTTC; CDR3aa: CASSLEGQIFYEQYF
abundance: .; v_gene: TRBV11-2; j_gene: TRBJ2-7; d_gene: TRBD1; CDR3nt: TGTGCCAGCAGCTTAAAGGGACAGGAGGTCTACGAGCAGTACTTC; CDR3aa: CASSLKGQEVYEQYF
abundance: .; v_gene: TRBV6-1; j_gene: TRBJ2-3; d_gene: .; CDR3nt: TGTGCCAGCAGTCGACAACTCAGCCCAGATACGCAGTATTTT; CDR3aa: CASSRQLSPDTQYF
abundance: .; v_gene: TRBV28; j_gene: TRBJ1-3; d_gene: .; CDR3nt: TGTGCCAGCAGTCGTCCGAGCTCTGGAAACACCATATATTTT; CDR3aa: CASSRPSSGNTIYF
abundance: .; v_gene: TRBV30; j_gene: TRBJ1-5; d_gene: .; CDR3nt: TGTGCCTGGACAGGGAACAGCAATCAGCCCCAGCATTTT; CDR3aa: CAWTGNSNQPQHF
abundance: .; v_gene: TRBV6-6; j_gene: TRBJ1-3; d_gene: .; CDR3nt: TGTGCCAGCAGTCCAGGATCCCGAAACACCATATATTTT; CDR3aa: CASSPGSRNTIYF
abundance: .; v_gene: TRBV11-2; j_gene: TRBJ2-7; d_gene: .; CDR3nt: TGTGCCAGCAGCTTAGCCAGTTTCACCTCCTACGAGCAGTACTTC; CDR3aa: CASSLASFTSYEQYF
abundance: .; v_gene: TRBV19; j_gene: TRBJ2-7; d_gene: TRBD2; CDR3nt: TGTGCCAGTAGTCCCAGCGGGAGGGTCCACGAGCAGTACTTC; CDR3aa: CASSPSGRVHEQYF
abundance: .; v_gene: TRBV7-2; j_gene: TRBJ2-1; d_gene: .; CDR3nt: TGTGCCAGCAGCTTAGGTCGTCAACAGCTACGTTCCTACAATGAGCAGTTCTTC; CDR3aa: CASSLGRQQLRSYNEQFF
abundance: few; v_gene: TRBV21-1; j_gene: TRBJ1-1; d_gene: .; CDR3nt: TGTGCCAGCAGCAAAGAATCGGGACAGAGGAACACTGAAGCTTTCTTT; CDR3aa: CASSKESGQRNTEAFF
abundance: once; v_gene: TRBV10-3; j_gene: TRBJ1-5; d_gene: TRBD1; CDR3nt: TGTGCCATCAGTGAGTCTGTCAGGGGGCATGATCAGCCCCAGCATTTT; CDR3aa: CAISESVRGHDQPQHF
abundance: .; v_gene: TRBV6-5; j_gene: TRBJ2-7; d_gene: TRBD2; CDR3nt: TGTGCCAGCAGTTACTCGGGGGGGGGTACCTACGAGCAGTACTTC; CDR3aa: CASSYSGGGTYEQYF
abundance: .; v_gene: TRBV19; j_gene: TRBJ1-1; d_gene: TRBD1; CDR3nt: TGTGCCAGTAGTGTTACAGGGGGCACGGCTGAAGCTTTCTTT; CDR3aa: CASSVTGGTAEAFF